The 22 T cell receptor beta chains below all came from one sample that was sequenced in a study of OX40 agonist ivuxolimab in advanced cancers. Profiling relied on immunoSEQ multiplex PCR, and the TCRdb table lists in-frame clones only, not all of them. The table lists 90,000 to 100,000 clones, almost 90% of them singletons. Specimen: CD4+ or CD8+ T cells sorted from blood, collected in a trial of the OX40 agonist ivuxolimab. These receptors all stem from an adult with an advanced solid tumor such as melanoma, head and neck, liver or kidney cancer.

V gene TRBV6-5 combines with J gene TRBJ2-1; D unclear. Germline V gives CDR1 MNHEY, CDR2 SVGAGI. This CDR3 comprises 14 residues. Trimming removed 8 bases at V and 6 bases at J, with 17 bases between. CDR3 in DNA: TGTGCCAGCCGAGTTCAGCTCGGGCTCAATGAGCAGTTCTTC. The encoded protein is CASRVQLGLNEQFF.

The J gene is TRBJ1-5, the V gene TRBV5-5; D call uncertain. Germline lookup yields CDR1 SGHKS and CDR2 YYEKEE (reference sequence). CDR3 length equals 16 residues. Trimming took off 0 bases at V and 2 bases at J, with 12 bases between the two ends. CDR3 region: CASSLVGWVGNQPQHF. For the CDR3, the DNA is TGTGCCAGCAGCTTGGTTGGGTGGGTCGGCAATCAGCCCCAGCATTTT.

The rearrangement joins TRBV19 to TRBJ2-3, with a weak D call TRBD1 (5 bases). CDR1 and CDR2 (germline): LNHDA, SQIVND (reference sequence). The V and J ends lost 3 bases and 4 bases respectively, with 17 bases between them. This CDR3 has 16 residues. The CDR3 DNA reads TGTGCCAGTAGTATTCAGCAGGGAATACTTCCAGATACGCAGTATTTT. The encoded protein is CASSIQQGILPDTQYF.

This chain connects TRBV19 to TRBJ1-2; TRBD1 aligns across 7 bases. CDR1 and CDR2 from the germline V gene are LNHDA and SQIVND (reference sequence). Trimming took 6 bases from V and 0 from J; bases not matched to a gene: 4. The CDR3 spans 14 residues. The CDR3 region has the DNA TGTGCCAGTAGAGTGGACAGGCCTAACTATGGCTACACCTTC. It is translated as CASRVDRPNYGYTF.

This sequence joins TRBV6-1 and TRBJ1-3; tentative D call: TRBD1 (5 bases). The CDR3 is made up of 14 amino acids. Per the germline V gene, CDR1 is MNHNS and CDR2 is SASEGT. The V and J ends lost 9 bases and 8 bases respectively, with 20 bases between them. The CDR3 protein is CASIHPGSGYTIYF. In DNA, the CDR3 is TGTGCCAGTATCCATCCAGGGAGCGGGTACACCATATATTTT.

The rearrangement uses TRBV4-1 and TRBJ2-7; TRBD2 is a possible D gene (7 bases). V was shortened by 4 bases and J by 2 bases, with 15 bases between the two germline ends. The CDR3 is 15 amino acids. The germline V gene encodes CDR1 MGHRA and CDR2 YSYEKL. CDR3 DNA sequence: TGCGCCAGCAGCCCCCCAACGGGGGGCGCCTACGAGCAGTACTTC. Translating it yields CASSPPTGGAYEQYF.

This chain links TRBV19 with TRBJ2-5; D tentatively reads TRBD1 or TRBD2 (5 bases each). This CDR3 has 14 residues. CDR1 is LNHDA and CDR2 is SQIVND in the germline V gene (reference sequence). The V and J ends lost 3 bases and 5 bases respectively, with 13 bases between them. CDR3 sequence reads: CASSMVWGLETQYF. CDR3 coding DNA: TGTGCCAGTAGTATGGTATGGGGGTTGGAGACCCAGTACTTC.

DNA of the CDR3: TGTGCCAGCTGTAAAAGGTTCACAGATACGCAGTATTTT. It encodes CASCKRFTDTQYF. J is TRBJ2-3 and V is TRBV28; D unresolved. V was shortened by 8 bases and J by 2 bases, with 11 bases between the two germline ends. The CDR3 runs to 13 residues. The germline V gene has CDR1 MDHEN and CDR2 SYDVKM.

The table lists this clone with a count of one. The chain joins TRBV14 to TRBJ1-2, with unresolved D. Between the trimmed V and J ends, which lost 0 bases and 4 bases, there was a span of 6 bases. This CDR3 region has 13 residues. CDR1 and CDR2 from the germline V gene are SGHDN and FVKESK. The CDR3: CASSQDFSYGYTF. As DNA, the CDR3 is TGTGCCAGCAGCCAAGATTTCAGCTATGGCTACACCTTC.

This chain's CDR3 is CASSMGQFNEKLFF. In nucleotides, the CDR3 is TGTGCCAGTAGTATGGGACAGTTTAATGAAAAACTGTTTTTT. This chain uses TRBV19 with TRBJ1-4; 7 bases are a match to TRBD1. The CDR3 runs to 14 residues. The germline gives CDR1 LNHDA, CDR2 SQIVND (reference sequence). Germline trimming cut 3 bases from V and 4 bases from J; bases unmatched to any gene: 2.

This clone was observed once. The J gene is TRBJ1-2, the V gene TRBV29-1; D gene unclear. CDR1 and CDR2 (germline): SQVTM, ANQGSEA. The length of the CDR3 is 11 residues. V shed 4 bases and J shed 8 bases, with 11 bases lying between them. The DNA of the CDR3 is TGCAGCGTTGTCAATACCCGGGGCTACACCTTC. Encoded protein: CSVVNTRGYTF.

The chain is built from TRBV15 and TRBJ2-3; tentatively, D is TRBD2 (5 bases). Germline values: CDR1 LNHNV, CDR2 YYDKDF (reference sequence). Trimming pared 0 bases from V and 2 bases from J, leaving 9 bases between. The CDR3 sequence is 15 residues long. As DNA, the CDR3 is TGTGCCACCAGCAGAGACTACGGGGACACAGATACGCAGTATTTT. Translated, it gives CATSRDYGDTDTQYF. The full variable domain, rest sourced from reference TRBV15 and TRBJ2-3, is DAMVIQNPRYQVTQFGKPVTLSCSQTLNHNVMYWYQQKSSQAPKLLFHYYDKDFNNEADTPDNFQSRRPNTSFCFLDIRSPGLGDTAMYLCATSRDYGDTDTQYFGPGTRLTVL.

CDR3 coding DNA: TGCGCCAGCAGTTGGGGGGCTAGCACAGATACGCAGTATTTT. This translates into CASSWGASTDTQYF. The rearrangement uses TRBV5-1 and TRBJ2-3, with D possibly called TRBD1 or TRBD2 (6 bases each). Germline values: CDR1 SGHRS, CDR2 YFSETQ. V dropped 5 bases and J dropped 0 bases, with 10 bases sitting between them. The CDR3 runs to 14 residues.

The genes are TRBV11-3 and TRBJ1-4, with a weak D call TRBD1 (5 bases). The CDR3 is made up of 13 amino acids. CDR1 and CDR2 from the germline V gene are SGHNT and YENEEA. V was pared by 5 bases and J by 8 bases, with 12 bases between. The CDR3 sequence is CASSRGVGEKLFF. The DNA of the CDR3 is TGTGCCAGCAGCAGAGGGGTTGGAGAAAAACTGTTTTTT.

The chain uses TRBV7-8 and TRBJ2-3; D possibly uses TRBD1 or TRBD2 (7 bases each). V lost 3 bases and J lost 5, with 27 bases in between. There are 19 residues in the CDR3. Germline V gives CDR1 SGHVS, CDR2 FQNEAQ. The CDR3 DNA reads TGTGCCAGCAGCTTGGGGGGGACGCCGGGACAGAGCTTCGTAGATACGCAGTATTTT. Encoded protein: CASSLGGTPGQSFVDTQYF.

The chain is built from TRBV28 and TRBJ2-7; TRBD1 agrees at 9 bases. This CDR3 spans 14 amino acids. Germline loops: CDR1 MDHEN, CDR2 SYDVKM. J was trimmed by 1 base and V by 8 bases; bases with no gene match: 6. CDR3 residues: CASEKTGGSYEQYF. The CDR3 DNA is TGTGCCAGCGAAAAGACAGGGGGTTCCTACGAGCAGTACTTC. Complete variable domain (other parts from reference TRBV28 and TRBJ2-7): DVKVTQSSRYLVKRTGEKVFLECVQDMDHENMFWYRQDPGLGLRLIYFSYDVKMKEKGDIPEGYSVSREKKERFSLILESASTNQTSMYLCASEKTGGSYEQYFGPGTRLTVT.

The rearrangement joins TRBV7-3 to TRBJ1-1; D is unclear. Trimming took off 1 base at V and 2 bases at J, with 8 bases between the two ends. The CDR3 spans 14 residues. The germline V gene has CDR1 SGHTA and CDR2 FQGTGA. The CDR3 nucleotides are TGTGCCAGCAGCTTAAGATCAGGCAACACTGAAGCTTTCTTT. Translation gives CASSLRSGNTEAFF. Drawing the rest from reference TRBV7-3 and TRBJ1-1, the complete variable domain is GAGVSQTPSNKVTEKGKYVELRCDPISGHTALYWYRQSLGQGPEFLIYFQGTGAADDSGLPNDRFFAVRPEGSVSTLKIQRTERGDSAVYLCASSLRSGNTEAFFGQGTRLTVV.

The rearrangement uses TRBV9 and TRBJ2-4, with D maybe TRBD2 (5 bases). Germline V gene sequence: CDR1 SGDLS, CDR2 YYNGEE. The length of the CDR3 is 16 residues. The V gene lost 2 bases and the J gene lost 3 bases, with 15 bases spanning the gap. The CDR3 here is CASSVSGLGVKNIQYF. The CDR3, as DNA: TGTGCCAGCAGCGTGTCGGGCCTCGGGGTCAAAAACATTCAGTACTTC.

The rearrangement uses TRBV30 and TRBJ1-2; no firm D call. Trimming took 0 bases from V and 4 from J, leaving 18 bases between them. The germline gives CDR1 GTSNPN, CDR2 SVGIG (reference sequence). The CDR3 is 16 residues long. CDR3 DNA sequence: TGTGCCTGGAGTGTAGAGGGTCGGATCCTTCTCTATGGCTACACCTTC. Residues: CAWSVEGRILLYGYTF.

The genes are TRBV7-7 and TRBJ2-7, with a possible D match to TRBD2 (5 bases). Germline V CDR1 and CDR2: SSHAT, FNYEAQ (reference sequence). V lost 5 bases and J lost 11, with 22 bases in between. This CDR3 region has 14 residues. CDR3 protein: CASSLIPWSGRKYF. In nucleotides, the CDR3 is TGTGCCAGCAGCCTTATCCCGTGGAGCGGACGAAAGTACTTC.

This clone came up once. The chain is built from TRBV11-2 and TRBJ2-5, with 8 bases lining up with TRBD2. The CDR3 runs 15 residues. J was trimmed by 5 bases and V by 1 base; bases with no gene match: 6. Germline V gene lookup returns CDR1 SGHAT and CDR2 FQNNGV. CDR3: CASSLGSGSRETQYF. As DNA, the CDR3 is TGTGCCAGCAGCTTAGGGAGCGGGAGCCGGGAGACCCAGTACTTC.

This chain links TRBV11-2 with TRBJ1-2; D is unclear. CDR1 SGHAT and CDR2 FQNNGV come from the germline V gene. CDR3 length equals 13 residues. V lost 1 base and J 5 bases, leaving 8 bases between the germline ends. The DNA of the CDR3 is TGTGCCAGCAGCTTAGGCAGCAAATATGGCTACACCTTC. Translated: CASSLGSKYGYTF.